The entry below describes one T cell receptor (beta chain). Antigen specificity is unknown. The data belong to a study of cytomegalovirus exposure and HLA in healthy donors. Study-level findings and limits: There were some public TCRs occurring in many donors, but most TCR sequences were rare.

Use of 60 Vbeta and 13 Jbeta primers characterized the PCR. In the authors' workflow: In a later analysis, the count reached tens of millions of unique TCR beta chains, with 10 million to 14 million shared. Generated by immunoSEQ multiplex PCR, the TCRdb table keeps only in-frame clones and is missing some. V, J and clone size were drawn from that table, and D and trimming were deduced from the DNA. The sample holds approximately 210,000 clones, about three quarters seen once. The V gene's germline CDR1 is SGHDT and CDR2 YYEEEE. Trimming stripped 4 bases from V and 6 bases from J, with 11 bases between. The CDR3 has 13 amino acids. Each donor was healthy, and each was a bone marrow donor.

This clonotype originated in a woman in her 40s in good health and CMV-seronegative. The sequenced material came from PBMCs. The rearrangement uses TRBV5-6 and TRBJ2-1; TRBD1 might be the D (5 bases). DNA of the CDR3: TGTGCCAGCAGCCCGGACACCCGCAATGAGCAGTTCTTC. This encodes CASSPDTRNEQFF.